The source of this TCR beta chain is a study of shared clonotypes between healthy human individuals. At the level of the study: Three CD4 naive, three CD4 memory, two CD8 naive and one CD8 memory plate were used per donor.

The study, taken as a whole, reports: Estimated richness values were generally larger in naive subsets than in memory subsets. Depth was large, yet rarefaction showed that sorted-subset sequencing was incomplete.

CD8 cells regarded as naive lacked CD45RO, were positively chosen for CCR7, and omitted terminally differentiated effector memory CD45RA+ cells. There are 13 residues in the CDR3. Germline V gene data show CDR1 as PRHDT and CDR2 as FYEKMQ (reference sequence). V lost 9 bases and J lost 3, with 14 bases in between. A remark on this clone: Its antigen is unidentified.

Using immunoSEQ multiplex PCR, the repertoire was profiled, and TCRdb retains in-frame clones only, with some absent. The table records hundreds of thousands of clones, roughly 98% of them present only once. The sequence derives from a man aged 25-45 years in good health. Source material: naive CD8+ T cells sorted from blood. The rearrangement uses TRBV13 and TRBJ1-2, with D tentatively TRBD1 (5 bases). CDR3 region: CASRKGTDYGYTF. CDR3 bases: TGTGCCAGTCGTAAAGGGACGGACTATGGCTACACCTTC. The whole variable domain, filled in from reference TRBV13 and TRBJ1-2, reads AAGVIQSPRHLIKEKRETATLKCYPIPRHDTVYWYQQGPGQDPQFLISFYEKMQSDKGSIPDRFSAQQFSDYHSELNMSSLELGDSALYFCASRKGTDYGYTFGSGTRLTVV.